The sequence of this T cell receptor beta chain was determined in a study of shared clonotypes between healthy human individuals. Whole-study results and caveats: Exclusively blood specimens were collected; tissue repertoires likely differ.

This CDR3 is built from 13 residues. Trimming shortened V by 3 bases and J by 2 bases, and 6 bases separated the two germline ends. Germline CDR1 and CDR2: KGHSH and LQKENI. For this clone: Its antigen is not known.

Each replicate PCR on the sorted subsets used about 220 ng DNA (around 30,000 T cell genomes). The assay was immunoSEQ multiplex PCR, and TCRdb's table has in-frame clones only and misses some. The sample has under 1,100,000 clones, around 74% seen once; the top ten hold approximately 1.5%. Specimen: memory CD4+ T cells sorted from blood. Subset indicated: CD45RA-negative fraction. The chain carries TRBV18 and TRBJ2-3; D not certain. This receptor was identified in a man aged 18 to 30 in good health. CDR3: CASSPLNTDTQYF. CDR3 in DNA: TGTGCCAGCTCACCCCTAAACACAGATACGCAGTATTTT.